A selection of T cell receptor beta chains follows, all from one sample in a study of blood T cell repertoires in COVID-19. The method was immunoSEQ multiplex PCR; TCRdb's version includes in-frame clones alone and lacks a portion of them. The sample contains roughly 100,000 clones, about 64% of which appear only once. The sample was peripheral blood. The receptor source for this set is a human donor with acute or convalescent COVID-19. The donor label of this sample is uncertain. Each CDR3 is given with its conserved first and last residue. A D gene is named only where the DNA matches it firmly. A row's size may be missing; if present it is once, few, many or a size class.

CDR3nt	CDR3aa	j_gene	d_gene	abundance	v_gene
TGTGCCAGCAGCCTCTCAACAGGGGCTGGGAACACTGAAGCTTTCTTT	CASSLSTGAGNTEAFF	TRBJ1-1	TRBD1	NA	TRBV3-1/TRBV3-2
TGTGCCAGCAGTTCGACGACAGGGACCGTCCTGACTTTC	CASSSTTGTVLTF	TRBJ2-6	TRBD1	NA	TRBV12-3/TRBV12-4
TGTGCCAGCAGCTACCTACTTATGGGGGGGGCCAATGAGCAGTTCTTC	CASSYLLMGGANEQFF	TRBJ2-1	NA	NA	TRBV11-2
TGCAGCGTTAGCACGGGACTAGCGGGGGGACAAGAGACCCAGTACTTC	CSVSTGLAGGQETQYF	TRBJ2-5	TRBD2	once	TRBV29-1
TGCGCCAGCAGCTCGGACAGTCCCAACTCCTATAATTCACCCCTCCACTTT	CASSSDSPNSYNSPLHF	TRBJ1-6	NA	NA	TRBV5-1
TGTGCCAGCGGGCGGGGGGGTCTTGGAGAGACCCAGTACTTC	CASGRGGLGETQYF	TRBJ2-5	TRBD2	many	TRBV2
TGTGCCAGCAGCTTTTCGCAGGGAAGGAACGAAAAACTGTTTTTT	CASSFSQGRNEKLFF	TRBJ1-4	NA	NA	TRBV7-9
TGTGCAACCAGACAGGGGGCTCTAGGGTACACTGAAGCTTTCTTT	CATRQGALGYTEAFF	TRBJ1-1	TRBD1	NA	TRBV27
TGCGCCAGCAGCCTCGGGGTTGGCACAGATACGCAGTATTTT	CASSLGVGTDTQYF	TRBJ2-3	NA	NA	TRBV4-1
TGTGCCAGCATAGGGGGGGGCATGGAGACCCAGTACTTC	CASIGGGMETQYF	TRBJ2-5	NA	NA	TRBV2
TGTGCCAGCTCTCGGGACAGGGTCGAGCAGTACTTC	CASSRDRVEQYF	TRBJ2-7	TRBD1	few	TRBV18
TGTGCCAGCGGGGGGTCTTACTCCTACAATGAGCAGTTCTTC	CASGGSYSYNEQFF	TRBJ2-1	NA	NA	TRBV6-5
TGTGCCAGCAAGCGCCGGGACAGGGGGTTTGGGTTGGGTTTTACGTACGAGCAGTACTTC	CASKRRDRGFGLGFTYEQYF	TRBJ2-7	TRBD1	NA	TRBV28
TGTGCCAGCAGTTACAGCCGGAACACTGAAGCTTTCTTT	CASSYSRNTEAFF	TRBJ1-1	NA	NA	TRBV6-6
TGCGCCAGCAGCCATCAAACGGGGGGGAACACTGAAGCTTTCTTT	CASSHQTGGNTEAFF	TRBJ1-1	NA	NA	TRBV4-1
TGTGCCAGTTGCGATAGCGGGGGGTTGAACACCGGGGAGCTGTTTTTT	CASCDSGGLNTGELFF	TRBJ2-2	TRBD2	few	TRBV19
TGTGCCAGCAGGGTAGGGACAGTAAACACCGGGGAGCTGTTTTTT	CASRVGTVNTGELFF	TRBJ2-2	TRBD1	NA	TRBV2
TGTGCCAGCAGCGTAGGAGGGCAAGCGGGGCAAGAGACCCAGTACTTC	CASSVGGQAGQETQYF	TRBJ2-5	TRBD2	NA	TRBV9
TGTGCCAGCCGGATCGGGGGGGATACTGAAGCTTTCTTT	CASRIGGDTEAFF	TRBJ1-1	NA	NA	TRBV12-3/TRBV12-4
TGTGCCAGCAGCCGTCGGGGACTTTACACCGGGGAGCTGTTTTTT	CASSRRGLYTGELFF	TRBJ2-2	NA	NA	TRBV11-2
TGCAGTGCTAGGGGGGGGAACACCATATATTTT	CSARGGNTIYF	TRBJ1-3	NA	few	TRBV20-1
TGTGCCAGCAGTCCCCGGGACAGGGGGACTCAGCCCCAGCATTTT	CASSPRDRGTQPQHF	TRBJ1-5	TRBD1	NA	TRBV28
TGTGCCAGCAGCGAAACAGGGGCCGGCACCGGGGAGCTGTTTTTT	CASSETGAGTGELFF	TRBJ2-2	TRBD1	NA	TRBV7-8
TGTGCCAGCAGTTTTGAAGGGCAGGGGAGCACTGAAGCTTTCTTT	CASSFEGQGSTEAFF	TRBJ1-1	NA	NA	TRBV28
TGTGCCAGCGGCAGGGGCGCGGGCGGGGAGCTGTTTTTT	CASGRGAGGELFF	TRBJ2-2	NA	NA	TRBV7-3
TGTGCCAGAAGCCAACGGGACACGGTAAACAATGAGCAGTTCTTC	CARSQRDTVNNEQFF	TRBJ2-1	NA	once	TRBV5-3